One and the same sample provided the 30 T cell receptor beta chains below, sequenced in a study of cytomegalovirus exposure and HLA in healthy donors. Amplification used 60 Vbeta primers and 13 Jbeta primers. The data were produced by immunoSEQ multiplex PCR, yet TCRdb's version contains in-frame clones alone and is incomplete. The sample shows around 170,000 clones, roughly 82% of them seen only once. The sample comprised PBMCs. The receptors here all came from a woman in her fifties or sixties in good health and CMV-seropositive.

The gene calls are TRBV4-3 and TRBJ2-3, with TRBD2 matching 7 bases. Per the germline V gene, CDR1 is LGHNA and CDR2 is YSLEER. This CDR3 has 16 residues. V lost 0 bases and J lost 6; bases outside the gene matches: 9. CDR3 loop: CASSQDLGGGTDTQYF. The CDR3 nucleotides read TGCGCCAGCAGCCAAGATCTTGGCGGGGGAACGGATACGCAGTATTTT.

This clone was detected once. J is TRBJ1-2 and V is TRBV7-2, with 7 bases fitting TRBD1. With V trimmed by 1 base and J by 8 bases, 10 bases remained unmatched. The germline V gene has CDR1 SGHTA and CDR2 FQGNSA. The CDR3 sequence is 15 residues long. Written as DNA, the CDR3 is TGTGCCAGCAGCTTAGTCCCAGGGCAGGGGGGCGGCTACACCTTC. Its translation is CASSLVPGQGGGYTF.

V usage is TRBV19 and J usage is TRBJ2-7; D is ambiguous. Germline V gives CDR1 LNHDA, CDR2 SQIVND (reference sequence). Trimming took off 9 bases at V and 1 base at J, with 13 bases between the two ends. The CDR3 runs 13 residues. CDR3 bases: TGTGCCAGCAATGGGCCAAAATCCTACGAGCAGTACTTC. Its protein product is CASNGPKSYEQYF.

This chain uses TRBV28 with TRBJ2-4; no definite D call. The CDR3 runs to 11 residues. V lost 8 bases, J lost 7 bases, and 9 bases lay in between. Germline V gene lookup returns CDR1 MDHEN and CDR2 SYDVKM. This CDR3 reads CASSFFNIQYF. The DNA of the CDR3 is TGTGCCAGCTCTTTTTTCAACATTCAGTACTTC.

The genes are TRBV4-1 and TRBJ1-2; TRBD1 agrees at 9 bases. CDR1 and CDR2 from the germline V gene are MGHRA and YSYEKL. This CDR3 has 14 residues. V gave up 1 base and J gave up 8 bases; unmatched junction bases: 5. The CDR3 is CASSQVQGAEGYTF. In DNA, the CDR3 is TGCGCCAGCAGCCAAGTACAGGGGGCGGAAGGCTACACCTTC.

This sequence joins TRBV11-2 and TRBJ2-3, with TRBD2 as a possible D gene (7 bases). The V gene lost 10 bases and the J gene lost 2 bases, with 22 bases spanning the gap. The CDR3 is 16 residues long. Germline CDR1 and CDR2: SGHAT and FQNNGV. CDR3 DNA sequence: TGTGCCACGGATGGGGGGCGGGGGACACCCACAGATACGCAGTATTTT. As protein: CATDGGRGTPTDTQYF.

This clone has a handful of counts. The V gene is TRBV11-3, the J gene TRBJ2-1; no reliable D call. Germline CDR1 reads SGHNT; CDR2 reads YENEEA. Trimming pared 4 bases from V and 7 bases from J, leaving 8 bases between. The length of the CDR3 is 12 residues. The CDR3, as DNA: TGTGCCAGCAGCTCCGGTATGAATGAGCAGTTCTTC. Its protein product is CASSSGMNEQFF.

The chain carries TRBV12-5 and TRBJ2-5; 9 bases fit TRBD2. Germline V gives CDR1 LGHNT, CDR2 FRNRAP. V was clipped by 6 bases and J by 2 bases; unmatched bases: 10. The CDR3 is 16 residues long. In DNA form, the CDR3 reads TGTGCTAGTGGCCCTGGGCTTAGCGGGGGTCAAGAGACCCAGTACTTC. Translating gives CASGPGLSGGQETQYF.

CDR3 residues: CASIRGGQTGELFF. In nucleotides, the CDR3 is TGTGCCAGCATCCGTGGGGGACAGACCGGGGAGCTGTTTTTT. The chain joins TRBV28 to TRBJ2-2; 7 bases are shared with TRBD1. V shed 7 bases and J 5 bases; nucleotides not matched to a gene: 7. This CDR3 comprises 14 residues. Germline V lookup: CDR1 MDHEN, CDR2 SYDVKM.

The chain joins TRBV20-1 to TRBJ1-2; D ambiguous. This CDR3 has 11 amino acids. The germline V gene encodes CDR1 DFQATT and CDR2 SNEGSKA (reference sequence). Trimming took 6 bases from V and 4 from J, leaving 9 bases between them. The CDR3: CSAAGIYGYTF. CDR3 coding DNA: TGCAGTGCCGCCGGTATCTATGGCTACACCTTC.

The chain employs TRBV30 and TRBJ1-2; D is undetermined. This CDR3 is built from 13 residues. The V and J ends lost 4 bases and 3 bases respectively, with 12 bases between them. CDR1 and CDR2 from the germline V gene are GTSNPN and SVGIG (reference sequence). The CDR3, as DNA: TGTGCCTGGACCCGAGGGAGGGACTATGGCTACACCTTC. Its protein product is CAWTRGRDYGYTF.

The genes are TRBV9 and TRBJ2-3; D is possibly TRBD1 (5 bases). Trimming left V 5 bases short and J 3 bases short, with 19 bases between. Looked up from germline, CDR1 is SGDLS and CDR2 is YYNGEE. This CDR3 contains 16 residues. Here the CDR3 reads CASRKKEGVRTDTQYF. In nucleotides, the CDR3 is TGTGCCAGCAGGAAAAAGGAAGGGGTGAGGACAGATACGCAGTATTTT.

The J gene is TRBJ1-1, the V gene TRBV5-1; D possibly corresponds to TRBD1 (5 bases). CDR3 length: 15 residues. The V end lost 6 bases, the J end lost 1 base, and 16 bases lay between the germline ends. Germline-derived CDR1 and CDR2 are SGHRS and YFSETQ. CDR3 sequence reads: CASKVTMTANTEAFF. CDR3 nucleotide sequence: TGCGCCAGCAAGGTCACAATGACAGCGAACACTGAAGCTTTCTTT.

This clone has a single count. The chain uses TRBV5-5 and TRBJ2-7; TRBD1 is a possible D gene (6 bases). Germline V gene sequence: CDR1 SGHKS, CDR2 YYEKEE (reference sequence). This CDR3 is 14 amino acids long. V was pared by 0 bases and J by 1 base, with 8 bases between. The CDR3 region has the DNA TGTGCCAGCAGCTTGGGGACAGTATCCTACGAGCAGTACTTC. This sequence encodes CASSLGTVSYEQYF.

The chain combines TRBV13 with TRBJ1-2; D is ambiguous. Trimming pared 0 bases from V and 5 bases from J, leaving 4 bases between. This CDR3 is 12 amino acids long. Germline V gives CDR1 PRHDT, CDR2 FYEKMQ (reference sequence). In nucleotides, the CDR3 is TGTGCCAGCAGCTTAGGACAGTATGGCTACACCTTC. Residues: CASSLGQYGYTF.

The chain links TRBV2 to TRBJ2-7, with D maybe TRBD2 (5 bases). Germline V gene sequence: CDR1 SNHLY, CDR2 FYNNEI. Trimming shortened V by 2 bases and J by 4 bases, and 21 bases separated the two germline ends. The CDR3 contains 17 residues. CDR3 coding DNA: TGTGCCAGCAGTGAACACTCCCCGGACTCTAGCCGTTACGAGCAGTACTTC. It encodes CASSEHSPDSSRYEQYF.

V and J are TRBV6-6 and TRBJ1-2; D is unclear. V lost 5 bases to trimming and J lost 6 bases, with 13 bases between them. This CDR3 comprises 13 residues. CDR1 and CDR2 (germline): MNHNY, SVGAGI (reference sequence). CDR3 region: CASSPSGKDGYTF. DNA of the CDR3: TGTGCCAGCAGTCCCTCCGGGAAGGATGGCTACACCTTC.

The chain carries TRBV7-2 and TRBJ2-1; 14 bases align to TRBD2. The germline gives CDR1 SGHTA, CDR2 FQGNSA. Trimming at V came to 2 bases and at J to 6 bases, leaving 6 bases not matched to a gene. The CDR3 extends over 17 amino acids. CDR3 sequence reads: CASSLRLAGGPGNEQFF. In DNA, the CDR3 is TGTGCCAGCAGCTTAAGACTAGCGGGGGGGCCTGGCAATGAGCAGTTCTTC.

The V gene is TRBV6-5, the J gene TRBJ2-6; D call uncertain. The CDR3 sequence is 13 residues long. Trimming removed 6 bases at V and 1 base at J, with 4 bases between. Per germline, CDR1 MNHEY and CDR2 SVGAGI. The DNA of the CDR3 is TGTGCCAGCAGGTTATCTGGGGCCAACGTCCTGACTTTC. Translation gives CASRLSGANVLTF.

The rearrangement joins TRBV27 to TRBJ2-3; D is possibly TRBD1 (7 bases). CDR3 size: 16 residues. Germline CDR1 reads MNHEY; CDR2 reads SMNVEV (reference sequence). V lost 5 bases and J lost 2, with 17 bases in between. CDR3 in DNA: TGTGCCAGCAGTCCTCTCAGGGGGGCCTCCACAGATACGCAGTATTTT. Protein sequence: CASSPLRGASTDTQYF.

In this sample, this clone turned up once. The rearrangement links TRBV30 to TRBJ1-6; D not resolved. Germline values: CDR1 GTSNPN, CDR2 SVGIG (reference sequence). Trimming cost V 7 bases and J 7 bases, with 14 bases left between them. The CDR3 has 13 amino acids. The CDR3 DNA reads TGTGCCTCAGCAAAGGGCGGGAATTCACCCCTCCACTTT. It yields the protein CASAKGGNSPLHF.

The V gene is TRBV19, the J gene TRBJ1-2, with TRBD1 matching 12 bases. Germline-derived CDR1 and CDR2 are LNHDA and SQIVND (reference sequence). The CDR3 sequence is 18 residues long. V was pared by 3 bases and J by 2 bases, with 10 bases of the junction left unmatched. The CDR3 region has the DNA TGTGCCAGTAGTATCCGACCGGGACAGGGGGCGTTCAACTATGGCTACACCTTC. As protein: CASSIRPGQGAFNYGYTF.

The V gene is TRBV27, the J gene TRBJ2-1, with 8 bases that match TRBD1. With V trimmed by 5 bases and J by 9 bases, 6 bases remained unmatched. Germline CDR1 MNHEY, CDR2 SMNVEV (reference sequence). There are 13 residues in the CDR3. The CDR3 sequence is CASSAQGAGEQFF. As DNA, the CDR3 is TGTGCCAGCAGTGCCCAGGGGGCAGGTGAGCAGTTCTTC.

To note about this clone: One junction end disagrees with the germline gene, perhaps due to a read error. The chain combines TRBV7-9 with TRBJ2-7; 7 bases are a match to TRBD2. This CDR3 is built from 14 residues. Germline CDR1 SEHNR, CDR2 FQNEAQ (reference sequence). CDR3 region: CSSSLTGLDYEQYF. CDR3 DNA sequence: TGTTCCAGCAGCTTAACAGGACTAGACTACGAGCAGTACTTC.

The V gene is TRBV27, the J gene TRBJ2-1; D possibly corresponds to TRBD1 (6 bases). Germline lookup yields CDR1 MNHEY and CDR2 SMNVEV (reference sequence). V dropped 0 bases and J dropped 8 bases, with 8 bases sitting between them. The CDR3 is made up of 13 amino acids. In DNA form, the CDR3 reads TGTGCCAGCAGTTTATCAGGGGGTCATGAGCAGTTCTTC. Protein sequence: CASSLSGGHEQFF.

The J gene is TRBJ2-3, the V gene TRBV28; 9 nucleotides align to TRBD1. With 6 bases clipped from V and 5 bases from J, the junction kept 6 bases outside the gene matches. Germline loops: CDR1 MDHEN, CDR2 SYDVKM. The CDR3 runs 14 residues. The CDR3 sequence: CASRTGGGRDTQYF. CDR3 bases: TGTGCCAGCAGGACAGGGGGTGGTAGAGATACGCAGTATTTT.

CDR3 in amino acids: CAISGTAANYGYTF. CDR3 nucleotide sequence: TGTGCCATCAGTGGTACAGCCGCTAACTATGGCTACACCTTC. This sequence joins TRBV10-3 and TRBJ1-2; D is uncertain. The germline V gene has CDR1 ENHRY and CDR2 SYGVKD. V was shortened by 4 bases and J by 0 bases, with 9 bases between the two germline ends. The length of the CDR3 is 14 residues.

This clone was observed a handful of times. This rearrangement joins TRBV7-8 to TRBJ2-7; possibly TRBD1 for D (6 bases). CDR3 length equals 13 residues. The V gene lost 6 bases and the J gene lost 2 bases, with 11 bases spanning the gap. The germline V gene encodes CDR1 SGHVS and CDR2 FQNEAQ. The CDR3 DNA reads as TGTGCCAGCAGGGGACACGCCACCTACGAGCAGTACTTC. Protein: CASRGHATYEQYF.

This chain connects TRBV25-1 to TRBJ1-1; weak D call: TRBD1 (5 bases). Germline-derived CDR1 and CDR2 are MGHDK and SYGVNS. Trimming shortened V by 3 bases and J by 4 bases, and 9 bases separated the two germline ends. The CDR3 is 13 residues long. CDR3 DNA: TGTGCCAGCAGTGACAGGGAACGCACTGAAGCTTTCTTT. Translation gives CASSDRERTEAFF.

The J gene is TRBJ1-1, the V gene TRBV11-3; possible D gene TRBD1, 5 bases. V lost 3 bases to trimming and J lost 0 bases, with 11 bases between them. This CDR3 region has 15 residues. In germline, CDR1 is SGHNT, CDR2 YENEEA. In nucleotides, the CDR3 is TGTGCCAGCAGCTTTCGGGGGAAGGTGAACACTGAAGCTTTCTTT. Protein: CASSFRGKVNTEAFF.